Shown below are 17 T cell receptor beta chains from a single sample sequenced in a study of PD-1 blockade in classical Hodgkin lymphoma. Time point: cycle 4 day 1 (C4D1), after 6 weeks of nivolumab. Brentuximab vedotin exposure varied among the patients, all of whom had relapsed after autologous stem cell transplantation. This table comes from immunoSEQ multiplex PCR, and its TCRdb copy is limited to in-frame clones, with some not included. This table holds some 95,000 clones, approximately 90% found once. Sequencing used peripheral blood mononuclear cells (PBMCs), obtained before the fourth cycle of nivolumab. The receptors shown here come from a human donor with classical Hodgkin lymphoma.

This clone showed up just a few times. The chain couples TRBV6-6 to TRBJ1-2; D not certain. The CDR3 consists of 15 residues. Germline lookup yields CDR1 MNHNY and CDR2 SVGAGI (reference sequence). Trimming shortened V by 4 bases and J by 4 bases, and 16 bases separated the two germline ends. CDR3 bases: TGTGCCAGCAGTTCCCCCCGGCAGGTGATCTATGGCTACACCTTC. Its protein product is CASSSPRQVIYGYTF.

This chain joins TRBV9 and TRBJ2-7, with TRBD1 as a possible D gene (6 bases). Germline values: CDR1 SGDLS, CDR2 YYNGEE. V was cut by 4 bases and J by 5 bases, with 16 bases left in between. The CDR3 is 14 residues long. The CDR3 reads CASSPQPGHNEQYF. Written as DNA, the CDR3 is TGTGCCAGCAGCCCCCAGCCGGGACATAACGAGCAGTACTTC.

The chain is built from TRBV7-9 and TRBJ2-5, with D perhaps given as TRBD1 or TRBD2 (5 bases each). This CDR3 has 14 amino acids. CDR1 is SEHNR, CDR2 FQNEAQ, per germline (reference sequence). V dropped 4 bases and J dropped 0 bases, with 9 bases sitting between them. For the CDR3, the DNA is TGTGCCAGCAGCTCCGGGGCTTACCAAGAGACCCAGTACTTC. Protein: CASSSGAYQETQYF.

The CDR3 nucleotides read TGTGCCTGGAGTGTAACGTTGGGGATTAATCAGCCCCAGCATTTT. Its protein product is CAWSVTLGINQPQHF. The chain recombines TRBV30 with TRBJ1-5; D unclear. This CDR3 comprises 15 residues. CDR1 is GTSNPN, CDR2 SVGIG, per germline (reference sequence). The V gene lost 0 bases and the J gene lost 4 bases, with 13 bases spanning the gap.

The chain is built from TRBV5-1 and TRBJ1-3, with 8 nucleotides matching TRBD1. This CDR3 has 16 amino acids. Germline CDR1 and CDR2: SGHRS and YFSETQ. With V trimmed by 2 bases and J by 0 bases, 4 bases remained unmatched. The CDR3 region is CASSFGQGGSGNTIYF. CDR3 DNA: TGCGCCAGCAGCTTTGGACAGGGAGGCTCTGGAAACACCATATATTTT.

This clone has a handful of counts. This chain uses TRBV19 with TRBJ1-1; D possibly corresponds to TRBD1 (5 bases). CDR1 and CDR2 (germline): LNHDA, SQIVND (reference sequence). The CDR3 is made up of 12 amino acids. Trimming cost V 7 bases and J 5 bases, with 11 bases left between them. Here the CDR3 DNA reads TGTGCCAGTAAAAGTGGGGGGACTGAAGCTTTCTTT. It is translated as CASKSGGTEAFF.

The rearrangement uses TRBV4-3 and TRBJ2-1, with 9 bases identical to TRBD2. The ends lost 0 bases at V and 12 bases at J; junction bases unmatched: 15. Germline-derived CDR1 and CDR2 are LGHNA and YSLEER. This CDR3 is built from 17 residues. For the CDR3, the DNA is TGCGCCAGCAGCCAAGATCTGGCGGGACTAGCCGATATGGGGCAGTTCTTC. Its translation is CASSQDLAGLADMGQFF.

V gene TRBV5-4 combines with J gene TRBJ1-2; 9 nucleotides line up with TRBD1. The CDR3 has 16 amino acids. The junction had 10 bases not matched to a gene; V was cut back by 6 bases and J by 1 base. Germline V CDR1 and CDR2: SGHNT, YYREEE (reference sequence). The CDR3 reads CASTTGQGHVNYGYTF. The DNA of the CDR3 is TGTGCCAGCACCACGGGACAGGGTCACGTTAACTATGGCTACACCTTC.

The rearrangement joins TRBV10-3 to TRBJ2-1; 12 bases line up with TRBD2. Germline CDR1 ENHRY, CDR2 SYGVKD. CDR3 length: 19 amino acids. V gave up 4 bases and J gave up 5 bases; unmatched junction bases: 15. The CDR3 region is CAISALSSGGAFQNNEQFF. The CDR3 DNA sequence: TGTGCCATCAGTGCCCTATCTAGCGGGGGGGCCTTCCAAAACAATGAGCAGTTCTTC.

V usage is TRBV7-2 and J usage is TRBJ1-4; 9 bases match TRBD1. Germline V gene data show CDR1 as SGHTA and CDR2 as FQGNSA. Trimming cost V 4 bases and J 8 bases; bases outside gene matches: 8. This CDR3 region has 15 residues. The CDR3 coding sequence is TGTGCCAGCAGCTCAAGGACAGGGGACGGGGAAAAACTGTTTTTT. It is translated as CASSSRTGDGEKLFF.

This chain uses TRBV7-6 with TRBJ2-7, with 10 positions matching TRBD1. The CDR3 totals 14 residues. After removal of 5 bases from V and 4 bases from J, the junction contained 5 bases not matched to a gene. Per germline, CDR1 SGHVS and CDR2 FNYEAQ. CDR3 residues: CASSVGTGAYEQYF. DNA of the CDR3: TGTGCCAGCAGCGTTGGGACAGGGGCGTACGAGCAGTACTTC.

The CDR3 sequence: CAWRSGTLITYEQYF. CDR3 in DNA: TGTGCCTGGAGGAGCGGGACACTTATCACCTACGAGCAGTACTTC. The chain carries TRBV30 and TRBJ2-7, with D tentatively TRBD2 (7 bases). The CDR3 length is 15 residues. Germline V gene lookup returns CDR1 GTSNPN and CDR2 SVGIG (reference sequence). The V end lost 3 bases, the J end lost 2 bases, and 17 bases lay between the germline ends.

This chain connects TRBV19 to TRBJ1-2; 9 nucleotides agree with TRBD1. This CDR3 is 14 amino acids long. Trimming removed 10 bases from V and 9 bases from J; junction bases left unmatched: 15. Germline loops: CDR1 LNHDA, CDR2 SQIVND (reference sequence). CDR3 sequence reads: CATKQGANLWSYTF. The CDR3 bases are TGTGCCACAAAACAGGGGGCGAACCTATGGAGCTACACCTTC.

The chain has TRBV6-1 and TRBJ2-1; 7 nucleotides line up with TRBD2. V lost 4 bases, J lost 3 bases, and 9 bases stayed unmatched. CDR1 MNHNS and CDR2 SASEGT come from the germline V gene. The CDR3 loop spans 16 amino acids. The CDR3 spells CASSAVILAFYNEQFF. The CDR3 DNA reads as TGTGCCAGCAGTGCCGTCATACTAGCGTTCTACAATGAGCAGTTCTTC.

The CDR3 bases are TGTGCCAGCATGAAGCAGGGGGATCAGCCCCAGCATTTT. Translated, it gives CASMKQGDQPQHF. The chain couples TRBV28 to TRBJ1-5, with 7 bases identical to TRBD1. CDR3 length: 13 amino acids. V lost 7 bases to trimming and J lost 5 bases; unmatched junction nucleotides: 5. From germline, CDR1 is MDHEN and CDR2 SYDVKM.

This CDR3 reads CASSITQEDTEAFF. The CDR3 nucleotides read TGCGCCAGCAGCATAACACAGGAGGACACTGAAGCTTTCTTT. The V and J genes are TRBV5-1 and TRBJ1-1; possibly TRBD1 for D (5 bases). V was pared by 4 bases and J by 3 bases, with 13 bases between. CDR3 length: 14 residues. CDR1 is SGHRS, CDR2 YFSETQ, per germline. The full variable domain, completed using reference TRBV5-1 and TRBJ1-1, is KAGVTQTPRYLIKTRGQQVTLSCSPISGHRSVSWYQQTPGQGLQFLFEYFSETQRNKGNFPGRFSGRQFSNSRSEMNVSTLELGDSALYLCASSITQEDTEAFFGQGTRLTVV.

The CDR3 here is CASSPSGKIINEQFF. The CDR3 nucleotides read TGTGCCAGCAGCCCAAGTGGGAAAATAATCAATGAGCAGTTCTTC. V and J are TRBV7-9 and TRBJ2-1; no reliable D call. The CDR3 is made up of 15 amino acids. Germline V gene data show CDR1 as SEHNR and CDR2 as FQNEAQ (reference sequence). Trimming removed 5 bases at V and 6 bases at J, with 17 bases between.